This T cell receptor (beta chain) was retrieved from a study of cytomegalovirus exposure and HLA in healthy donors. Study context: The roughly 110 validation repertoires were produced on the same platform as the approximately 620 repertoires of the first cohort. This was reported in a later analysis. Findings of the study overall: The tendency of first-cohort TCR clusters to co-occur in the 120 or so validation repertoires emerged from a later analysis. Researchers counted some 150 TCR beta chains as cytomegalovirus-associated.

The CDR3 contains 15 residues. J lost 7 bases, V lost 11 bases, and 16 bases had no gene match. Per the germline V gene, CDR1 is SGHTA and CDR2 is FQGNSA. Note on this clone: What it recognizes is unknown.

Only in-frame clones appear in the TCRdb table, and some are missing; sequencing was by immunoSEQ multiplex PCR. The sample contains 150,000 to 200,000 clones, 75% to 85% of which appear only once. Sequenced material: PBMCs. This TCR was recovered from a woman between 25 and 40 years old in good health and CMV-seropositive. J is TRBJ2-1 and V is TRBV7-2; TRBD2 matches 8 bases. The CDR3 DNA sequence: TGTGCCTCCTTAGGGGCCTCGGGAGGGCTAAATGAGCAGTTCTTC. Its translation is CASLGASGGLNEQFF.